The next 10 T cell receptor beta chains were all read from a single sample in a study of blood T cell repertoires in COVID-19. Sequenced by immunoSEQ multiplex PCR; TCRdb stores in-frame clones only, minus some. The sample shows around 100,000 clones, 70% to 80% of them seen only once. Sequenced input: peripheral blood. Source of these receptors: a man between 65 and 80 years old with active or convalescent COVID-19.

The chain combines TRBV29-1 with TRBJ2-6; D gene uncertain. V was pared by 5 bases and J by 0 bases, with 2 bases between. The CDR3 sequence is 12 residues long. Germline loops: CDR1 SQVTM, CDR2 ANQGSEA. The CDR3 DNA follows: TGCAGCGTTTACTCTGGGGCCAACGTCCTGACTTTC. Amino acid sequence: CSVYSGANVLTF.

This sequence joins TRBV4-2 and TRBJ2-3; the match to TRBD2 covers 8 bases. Germline assignment: CDR1 LGHNA and CDR2 YNFKEQ. V gave up 1 base and J gave up 6 bases; unmatched junction bases: 9. CDR3 size: 16 residues. In nucleotides, the CDR3 is TGTGCCAGCAGCCAAGGGGTCGGGACTAGTATGGATACGCAGTATTTT. Protein sequence: CASSQGVGTSMDTQYF.

This clone was counted a single time. The chain recombines TRBV19 with TRBJ2-7, with 8 bases identical to TRBD2. The germline V gene has CDR1 LNHDA and CDR2 SQIVND (reference sequence). Trimming cost V 3 bases and J 6 bases; bases outside gene matches: 10. This CDR3 is built from 15 residues. The CDR3 loop is CASSISAGLDPEQYF. The CDR3 nucleotides read TGTGCCAGTAGTATTTCTGCGGGACTAGACCCCGAGCAGTACTTC.

J is TRBJ1-5 and V is TRBV19; TRBD1 aligns across 9 bases. With 7 bases clipped from V and 5 bases from J, the junction kept 9 bases outside the gene matches. Germline V CDR1 and CDR2: LNHDA, SQIVND (reference sequence). This CDR3 spans 15 amino acids. CDR3 in amino acids: CASNKGQGEDQPQHF. The CDR3, as DNA: TGTGCCAGTAATAAGGGACAGGGCGAGGATCAGCCCCAGCATTTT. Full variable domain (missing parts from reference TRBV19 and TRBJ1-5): DGGITQSPKYLFRKEGQNVTLSCEQNLNHDAMYWYRQDPGQGLRLIYYSQIVNDFQKGDIAEGYSVSREKKESFPLTVTSAQKNPTAFYLCASNKGQGEDQPQHFGDGTRLSIL.

The J gene is TRBJ2-1, the V gene TRBV19; 10 nucleotides align to TRBD2. The CDR3 has 15 residues. The junction had 3 bases not matched to a gene; V was cut back by 7 bases and J by 0 bases. The germline V gene encodes CDR1 LNHDA and CDR2 SQIVND (reference sequence). CDR3 sequence reads: CASNSGRSSYNEQFF. DNA of the CDR3: TGTGCCAGTAATAGCGGGAGGAGCTCCTACAATGAGCAGTTCTTC.

This rearrangement joins TRBV5-1 to TRBJ2-1, with TRBD2 matching 7 bases. The CDR3 length is 15 residues. Trimming took 4 bases from V and 10 from J; bases not matched to a gene: 14. CDR1 is SGHRS and CDR2 is YFSETQ in the germline V gene. This CDR3 is CASSPTSSGTGEQFF. In DNA form, the CDR3 reads TGCGCCAGCAGCCCGACTAGCTCAGGAACGGGCGAGCAGTTCTTC.

This chain connects TRBV19 to TRBJ2-7, with D possibly matching TRBD2 (5 bases). Germline lookup yields CDR1 LNHDA and CDR2 SQIVND (reference sequence). V was pared by 6 bases and J by 2 bases, with 11 bases between. The CDR3 consists of 13 residues. The CDR3 DNA reads as TGTGCCAGTAGCCGGGGTTACACCTACGAGCAGTACTTC. Protein: CASSRGYTYEQYF.

The V gene is TRBV4-1, the J gene TRBJ1-1; TRBD1 agrees at 10 bases. Germline V gene data show CDR1 as MGHRA and CDR2 as YSYEKL. CDR3 length: 15 amino acids. J lost 6 bases, V lost 5 bases, and 9 bases had no gene match. The CDR3 DNA follows: TGCGCCAGCAGCGGGAGGGACAGGGGCTTTCCTGAAGCTTTCTTT. It codes for CASSGRDRGFPEAFF.

The table lists this clone with a count of one. The chain couples TRBV24-1 to TRBJ2-1; TRBD1 matches at 10 bases. J gave up 4 bases and V 7 bases, and 6 bases lay outside the gene matches. The CDR3 loop spans 15 amino acids. The germline CDR1 and CDR2 sequences are KGHDR and SFDVKD. In DNA form, the CDR3 reads TGTGCCACCAGATCCGGGACAGGGGCGTACAATGAGCAGTTCTTC. As protein: CATRSGTGAYNEQFF.

The chain joins TRBV27 to TRBJ2-1, with D tentatively TRBD1 (5 bases). V lost 4 bases and J lost 3, with 16 bases in between. Looked up from germline, CDR1 is MNHEY and CDR2 is SMNVEV (reference sequence). The CDR3 is made up of 16 amino acids. CDR3 in amino acids: CASSSEAWGLYNEQFF. The CDR3 nucleotides read TGTGCCAGCAGTTCCGAGGCGTGGGGCCTCTACAATGAGCAGTTCTTC.